This T cell receptor (beta chain) is from a study of T cell changes during pregnancy in multiple sclerosis. Assay used: immunoSEQ multiplex PCR; TCRdb lists only in-frame clones, some missing. The table includes tens of thousands of clones, roughly 92% detected once. J was trimmed by 3 bases and V by 0 bases; bases with no gene match: 5. The CDR3 has 16 residues. CDR1 is ENHRY and CDR2 is SYGVKD in the germline V gene. The receptor's source is a female donor with multiple sclerosis, enrolled in a pregnancy study. The sample consisted of CD8+ T cells from peripheral blood mononuclear cells, taken before pregnancy. The chain carries TRBV10-3 and TRBJ1-2; the match to TRBD1 covers 9 bases. The DNA for the CDR3 is TGTGCCATCAGTGAGTCGATACAGGGGGCGTACTATGGCTACACCTTC. It specifies CAISESIQGAYYGYTF.